This TCR beta chain was sequenced in a study of cytomegalovirus exposure and HLA in healthy donors. About the research overall: Unique TCRs from HLA-typed donors, 80 million to 100 million of them, were held in an early data release. Notes on the study in general: The study designated 164 TCR beta chains cytomegalovirus-associated.

Vbeta (60) and Jbeta (13) primers were used in the PCR. Clones were read by immunoSEQ multiplex PCR, and TCRdb kept only the in-frame ones, dropping some. The table has tens of thousands of clones, about 80% seen once. Concerning this clone itself: Its specificity is not known.

This receptor was obtained from a young man in good health and CMV-seronegative. The source material was PBMCs.

CDR3 bases: TGTGCCAGCAGCTCATTCCCCCCGGCTAGCAGAAATAACAATGAGCAGTTCTTC. Translation: CASSSFPPASRNNNEQFF. This chain connects TRBV7-9 to TRBJ2-1, with D possibly TRBD2 on 5 matching bases. V was trimmed by 4 bases and J by 5 bases, leaving 24 bases between them. The CDR3 has 18 amino acids. From germline, CDR1 is SEHNR and CDR2 FQNEAQ (reference sequence).